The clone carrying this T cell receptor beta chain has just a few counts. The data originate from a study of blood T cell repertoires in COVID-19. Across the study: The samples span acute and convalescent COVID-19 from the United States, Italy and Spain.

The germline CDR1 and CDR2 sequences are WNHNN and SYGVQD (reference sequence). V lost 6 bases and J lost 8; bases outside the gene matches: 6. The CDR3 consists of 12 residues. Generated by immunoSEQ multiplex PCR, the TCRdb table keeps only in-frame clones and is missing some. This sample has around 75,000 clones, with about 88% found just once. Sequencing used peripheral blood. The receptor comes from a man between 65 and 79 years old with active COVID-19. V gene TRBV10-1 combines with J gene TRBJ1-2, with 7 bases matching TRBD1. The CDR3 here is CASRDRDSGYTF. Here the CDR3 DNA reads TGCGCCAGCAGAGACCGGGACAGCGGCTACACCTTC.